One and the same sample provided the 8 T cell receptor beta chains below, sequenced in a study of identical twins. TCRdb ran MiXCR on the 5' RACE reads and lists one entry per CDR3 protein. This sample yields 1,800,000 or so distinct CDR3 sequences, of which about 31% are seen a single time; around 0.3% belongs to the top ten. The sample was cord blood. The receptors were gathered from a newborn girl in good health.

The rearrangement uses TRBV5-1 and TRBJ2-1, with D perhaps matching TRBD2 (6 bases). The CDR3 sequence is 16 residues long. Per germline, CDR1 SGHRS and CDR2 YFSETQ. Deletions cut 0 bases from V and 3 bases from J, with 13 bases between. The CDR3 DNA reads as TGCGCCAGCAGCTTGGCCTCGGTTAGCGGCTACAATGAGCAGTTCTTC. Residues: CASSLASVSGYNEQFF.

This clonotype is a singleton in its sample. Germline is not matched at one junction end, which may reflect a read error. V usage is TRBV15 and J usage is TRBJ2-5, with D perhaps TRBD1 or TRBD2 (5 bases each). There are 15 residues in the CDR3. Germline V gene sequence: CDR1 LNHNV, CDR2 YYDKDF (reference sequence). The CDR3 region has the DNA TGTGCCACCAGCAGAGATATGGGATTGGGGGAGACCCGGTACTTC. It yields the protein CATSRDMGLGETRYF.

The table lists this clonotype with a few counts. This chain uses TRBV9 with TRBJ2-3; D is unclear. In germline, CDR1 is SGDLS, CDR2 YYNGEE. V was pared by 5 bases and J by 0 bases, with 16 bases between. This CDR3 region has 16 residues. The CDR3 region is CASRASGASSTDTQYF. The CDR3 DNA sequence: TGTGCCAGCAGAGCATCAGGCGCCTCTAGCACAGATACGCAGTATTTT.

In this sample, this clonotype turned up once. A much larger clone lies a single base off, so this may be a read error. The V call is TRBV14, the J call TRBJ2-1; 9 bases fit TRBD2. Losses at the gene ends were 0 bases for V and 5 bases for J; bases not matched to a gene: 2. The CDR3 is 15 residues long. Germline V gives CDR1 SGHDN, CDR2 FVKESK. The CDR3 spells CASSQDAGGHNEQFF. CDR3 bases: TGTGCCAGCAGCCAAGATGCGGGAGGGCACAATGAGCAGTTCTTC.

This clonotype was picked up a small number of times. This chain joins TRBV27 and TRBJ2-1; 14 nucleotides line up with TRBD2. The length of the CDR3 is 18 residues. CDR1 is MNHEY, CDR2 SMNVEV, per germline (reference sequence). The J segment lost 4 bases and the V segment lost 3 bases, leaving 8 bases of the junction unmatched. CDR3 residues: CASSFQTSGRASYNEQFF. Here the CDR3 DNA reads TGTGCCAGCAGTTTCCAGACTAGCGGGAGGGCTTCTTACAATGAGCAGTTCTTC.

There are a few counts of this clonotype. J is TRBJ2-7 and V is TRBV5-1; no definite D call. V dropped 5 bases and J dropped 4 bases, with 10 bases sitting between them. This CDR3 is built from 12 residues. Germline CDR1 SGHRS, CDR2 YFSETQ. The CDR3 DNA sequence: TGCGCCAGCAGACATGGGAATTACGAGCAGTACTTC. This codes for CASRHGNYEQYF.

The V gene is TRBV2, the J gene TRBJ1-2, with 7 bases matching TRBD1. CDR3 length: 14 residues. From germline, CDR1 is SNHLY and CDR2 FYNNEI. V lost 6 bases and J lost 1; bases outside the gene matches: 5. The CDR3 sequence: CASRTTGINYGYTF. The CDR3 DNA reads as TGTGCCAGCAGGACGACAGGGATTAACTATGGCTACACCTTC.

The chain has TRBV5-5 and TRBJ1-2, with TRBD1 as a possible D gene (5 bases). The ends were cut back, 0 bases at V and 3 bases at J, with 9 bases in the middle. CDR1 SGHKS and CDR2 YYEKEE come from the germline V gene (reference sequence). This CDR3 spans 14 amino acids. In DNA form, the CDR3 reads TGTGCCAGCAGCTTGGACTGGGGGGACTATGGCTACACCTTC. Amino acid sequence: CASSLDWGDYGYTF.